A single sample is the source of the 27 T cell receptor beta chains below, sequenced in a study of cytomegalovirus exposure and HLA in healthy donors. PCR involved 60 Vbeta and 13 Jbeta primers. Using immunoSEQ multiplex PCR, the repertoire was profiled, and TCRdb retains in-frame clones only, with some absent. The data contain about 150,000 clones, 65% to 80% of them singletons. Sequencing input: PBMCs. Source of these receptors: a man between 18 and 35 years old in good health and CMV-seronegative.

The V call is TRBV28, the J call TRBJ1-6; D is unresolved. Germline V gene sequence: CDR1 MDHEN, CDR2 SYDVKM. CDR3 length: 15 amino acids. The V end lost 4 bases, the J end lost 2 bases, and 9 bases lay between the germline ends. In DNA form, the CDR3 reads TGTGCCAGCAGTTCCGGAGGAACCTATAATTCACCCCTCCACTTT. Protein product: CASSSGGTYNSPLHF. The full variable domain, its missing parts supplied by reference TRBV28 and TRBJ1-6, is DVKVTQSSRYLVKRTGEKVFLECVQDMDHENMFWYRQDPGLGLRLIYFSYDVKMKEKGDIPEGYSVSREKKERFSLILESASTNQTSMYLCASSSGGTYNSPLHFGNGTRLTVT.

The V gene is TRBV6-6, the J gene TRBJ1-2; no clear D. Germline V CDR1 and CDR2: MNHNY, SVGAGI (reference sequence). The CDR3 is 16 amino acids. V dropped 2 bases and J dropped 4 bases, with 17 bases sitting between them. CDR3 sequence (DNA): TGTGCCAGCAGTTACCCGGGTGGGAGTGAAATCTATGGCTACACCTTC. Its translation: CASSYPGGSEIYGYTF.

The rearrangement links TRBV5-6 to TRBJ1-6; 10 bases fit TRBD1. Germline V gene lookup returns CDR1 SGHDT and CDR2 YYEEEE. The CDR3 loop spans 15 amino acids. J was trimmed by 8 bases and V by 3 bases; bases with no gene match: 5. CDR3 protein: CASSSPGQGHSPLHF. For the CDR3, the DNA is TGTGCCAGCAGCTCCCCGGGACAGGGGCATTCACCCCTCCACTTT.

For this clone: Other DNA sequences of this sample code for an identical CDR3. This chain connects TRBV4-3 to TRBJ1-5; D is uncertain. The V and J ends lost 4 bases and 4 bases respectively, with 14 bases between them. The CDR3 extends over 15 amino acids. CDR1 and CDR2 from the germline V gene are LGHNA and YSLEER. The CDR3 loop reads CASSPMRGSNQPQHF. DNA of the CDR3: TGCGCCAGCAGCCCAATGAGAGGCTCAAATCAGCCCCAGCATTTT.

This rearrangement joins TRBV9 to TRBJ1-1; D uncertain. Germline V gene data show CDR1 as SGDLS and CDR2 as YYNGEE. The CDR3 contains 12 residues. V was trimmed by 4 bases and J by 4 bases, leaving 8 bases between them. DNA of the CDR3: TGTGCCAGCAGCACATCGGGCACTGAAGCTTTCTTT. Protein: CASSTSGTEAFF.

The chain recombines TRBV9 with TRBJ2-7; no reliable D call. The CDR3 totals 14 residues. V gave up 4 bases and J gave up 4 bases, with 15 bases separating them. In germline, CDR1 is SGDLS, CDR2 YYNGEE. For the CDR3, the DNA is TGTGCCAGCAGCTTCGCCGGGTCCACATACGAGCAGTACTTC. It is translated as CASSFAGSTYEQYF.

The chain couples TRBV5-8 to TRBJ2-7; D might be TRBD1 (5 bases). Germline CDR1 reads SGHTS; CDR2 reads YDEGEE. This CDR3 has 15 amino acids. V gave up 0 bases and J gave up 2 bases, with 12 bases separating them. As DNA, the CDR3 is TGTGCCAGCAGCTTGGCCCCGACAGTTACCTACGAGCAGTACTTC. Residues: CASSLAPTVTYEQYF.

The chain combines TRBV7-8 with TRBJ1-2, with 8 bases lining up with TRBD1. This CDR3 has 15 amino acids. Germline loops: CDR1 SGHVS, CDR2 FQNEAQ. The ends lost 1 base at V and 3 bases at J; junction bases unmatched: 4. The CDR3 spells CASSLDAGGDYGYTF. DNA of the CDR3: TGTGCCAGCAGCTTAGATGCAGGGGGCGACTATGGCTACACCTTC.

This chain joins TRBV7-2 and TRBJ2-7, with 7 bases that match TRBD2. The J segment lost 5 bases and the V segment lost 4 bases, leaving 11 bases of the junction unmatched. Germline assignment: CDR1 SGHTA and CDR2 FQGNSA. The CDR3 totals 15 residues. DNA of the CDR3: TGTGCCAGCAGCTCCTTAGGGCGGGGGTCTGACGAGCAGTACTTC. Protein sequence: CASSSLGRGSDEQYF.

The gene calls are TRBV7-2 and TRBJ2-5, with D perhaps TRBD1 (6 bases). Germline CDR1 and CDR2: SGHTA and FQGNSA. V lost 8 bases and J lost 0, with 13 bases in between. This CDR3 comprises 14 residues. The CDR3 DNA reads TGTGCCAGCCCCTCAGGGGACAACCAAGAGACCCAGTACTTC. Residues: CASPSGDNQETQYF. The complete variable domain, with remaining parts taken from reference TRBV7-2 and TRBJ2-5, reads GAGVSQSPSNKVTEKGKDVELRCDPISGHTALYWYRQSLGQGLEFLIYFQGNSAPDKSGLPSDRFSAERTGGSVSTLTIQRTQQEDSAVYLCASPSGDNQETQYFGPGTRLLVL.

CDR3 DNA sequence: TGTGCCAGCAGCACACTTCTAGCGGAGCAGTTCTTC. This codes for CASSTLLAEQFF. The J gene is TRBJ2-1, the V gene TRBV11-2; D is perhaps TRBD2 (6 bases). The CDR3 totals 12 residues. V lost 5 bases and J 10 bases, leaving 12 bases between the germline ends. Germline V lookup: CDR1 SGHAT, CDR2 FQNNGV.

V and J are TRBV19 and TRBJ1-5; 10 bases align to TRBD1. From germline, CDR1 is LNHDA and CDR2 SQIVND (reference sequence). This CDR3 is built from 15 residues. V gave up 5 bases and J gave up 7 bases; unmatched junction bases: 8. CDR3 in DNA: TGTGCCAGTAGTGTGACCGGGACAGGGGACCAGCCCCAGCATTTT. It translates to CASSVTGTGDQPQHF. Supplemented by reference TRBV19 and TRBJ1-5, the full variable domain reads DGGITQSPKYLFRKEGQNVTLSCEQNLNHDAMYWYRQDPGQGLRLIYYSQIVNDFQKGDIAEGYSVSREKKESFPLTVTSAQKNPTAFYLCASSVTGTGDQPQHFGDGTRLSIL.

The chain recombines TRBV5-6 with TRBJ2-1, with 8 positions matching TRBD2. Germline V gene data show CDR1 as SGHDT and CDR2 as YYEEEE. Trimming at V came to 4 bases and at J to 12 bases, leaving 15 bases not matched to a gene. The CDR3 has 15 amino acids. CDR3 loop: CASSSTRGGGLGQFF. The DNA of the CDR3 is TGTGCCAGCAGCAGCACTCGGGGGGGCGGGCTTGGGCAGTTCTTC.

The chain recombines TRBV11-2 with TRBJ2-3; possible D gene TRBD2, 6 bases. Trimming cost V 3 bases and J 2 bases, with 9 bases left between them. Germline-derived CDR1 and CDR2 are SGHAT and FQNNGV. The CDR3 is 14 amino acids. CDR3 protein: CASSLGGATDTQYF. CDR3 bases: TGTGCCAGCAGCTTGGGCGGGGCCACAGATACGCAGTATTTT.

This chain links TRBV4-2 with TRBJ2-1, with TRBD1 as a possible D gene (6 bases). CDR3 length: 18 residues. Germline values: CDR1 LGHNA, CDR2 YNFKEQ. Trimming shortened V by 0 bases and J by 4 bases, and 19 bases separated the two germline ends. CDR3 region: CASSQDWVTGNGYNEQFF. DNA of the CDR3: TGTGCCAGCAGCCAAGATTGGGTCACAGGGAATGGTTACAATGAGCAGTTCTTC.

The chain is built from TRBV5-5 and TRBJ2-7; D is uncertain. The V gene's germline CDR1 is SGHKS and CDR2 YYEKEE (reference sequence). The CDR3 totals 14 residues. V was pared by 0 bases and J by 3 bases, with 10 bases between. The CDR3 DNA reads as TGTGCCAGCAGCTTGGATAGCACCTTCTACGAGCAGTACTTC. Protein sequence: CASSLDSTFYEQYF. Supplemented by reference TRBV5-5 and TRBJ2-7, the full variable domain reads DAGVTQSPTHLIKTRGQQVTLRCSPISGHKSVSWYQQVLGQGPQFIFQYYEKEERGRGNFPDRFSARQFPNYSSELNVNALLLGDSALYLCASSLDSTFYEQYFGPGTRLTVT.

V usage is TRBV5-1 and J usage is TRBJ1-4; 9 nucleotides line up with TRBD1. The junction had 5 bases not matched to a gene; V was cut back by 3 bases and J by 8 bases. This CDR3 is 14 amino acids long. Germline CDR1 and CDR2: SGHRS and YFSETQ. CDR3 in DNA: TGCGCCAGCAGCTCGGACAGGGGTAGGGAAAAACTGTTTTTT. It translates to CASSSDRGREKLFF.

The chain uses TRBV6-4 and TRBJ2-2; TRBD2 agrees at 12 bases. The CDR3 has 17 residues. Per the germline V gene, CDR1 is MRHNA and CDR2 is SNTAGT. V was clipped by 4 bases and J by 4 bases; unmatched bases: 7. The CDR3 DNA is TGTGCCAGCAGTGCCGAACTAGCGGGGGGCTTCACCGGGGAGCTGTTTTTT. Its translation is CASSAELAGGFTGELFF.

Written as DNA, the CDR3 is TGTGCCACCAGCCCTGGGGGGGGGACAGGGAAAATCGATGAGCAGTTCTTC. This encodes CATSPGGGTGKIDEQFF. This rearrangement joins TRBV15 to TRBJ2-1; 9 bases are shared with TRBD1. Germline CDR1 LNHNV, CDR2 YYDKDF (reference sequence). This CDR3 comprises 17 residues. With V trimmed by 5 bases and J by 8 bases, 16 bases remained unmatched. Combining the CDR3 with reference TRBV15 and TRBJ2-1 gives the whole variable domain DAMVIQNPRYQVTQFGKPVTLSCSQTLNHNVMYWYQQKSSQAPKLLFHYYDKDFNNEADTPDNFQSRRPNTSFCFLDIRSPGLGDTAMYLCATSPGGGTGKIDEQFFGPGTRLTVL.

CDR3: CASSLETGFTEAFF. CDR3 nucleotides: TGTGCCAGCAGCTTGGAAACAGGTTTCACTGAAGCTTTCTTT. V usage is TRBV7-9 and J usage is TRBJ1-1; D may be TRBD1 (5 bases). V lost 3 bases to trimming and J lost 4 bases, with 12 bases between them. This CDR3 has 14 amino acids. Germline V gives CDR1 SEHNR, CDR2 FQNEAQ (reference sequence).

The J gene is TRBJ1-6, the V gene TRBV7-9; D is perhaps TRBD1 (5 bases). This CDR3 is built from 14 residues. The germline gives CDR1 SEHNR, CDR2 FQNEAQ (reference sequence). V lost 2 bases, J lost 10 bases, and 12 bases lay in between. This CDR3 reads CASSLTDGGSPLHF. In nucleotides, the CDR3 is TGTGCCAGCAGCTTAACCGACGGGGGGTCACCCCTCCACTTT.

This chain joins TRBV7-8 and TRBJ2-5; TRBD2 matches at 10 bases. Germline CDR1 is SGHVS and CDR2 is FQNEAQ. V lost 4 bases to trimming and J lost 0 bases; unmatched junction nucleotides: 5. This CDR3 comprises 16 residues. CDR3 sequence: CASSYGLAAYQETQYF. The CDR3 DNA sequence: TGTGCCAGCAGCTACGGACTAGCGGCGTACCAAGAGACCCAGTACTTC.

The J gene is TRBJ1-2, the V gene TRBV9, with D perhaps matching TRBD1 (5 bases). From germline, CDR1 is SGDLS and CDR2 YYNGEE. This CDR3 is built from 15 residues. The V gene lost 0 bases and the J gene lost 5 bases, with 14 bases spanning the gap. CDR3 sequence reads: CASSVVPRDGYGYTF. The CDR3 DNA sequence: TGTGCCAGCAGCGTAGTTCCCAGGGATGGATATGGCTACACCTTC.

In its sample, this clone was seen a few times. The chain combines TRBV10-3 with TRBJ1-4; the match to TRBD1 covers 10 bases. This CDR3 contains 18 residues. Germline-derived CDR1 and CDR2 are ENHRY and SYGVKD. The junction had 9 bases not matched to a gene; V was cut back by 0 bases and J by 5 bases. CDR3 nucleotide sequence: TGTGCCATCAGTGAGTCGGACAGGGGGGCGAGTCAGAATGAAAAACTGTTTTTT. As protein: CAISESDRGASQNEKLFF.

V and J are TRBV6-5 and TRBJ1-1, with 8 bases fitting TRBD1. CDR1 is MNHEY and CDR2 is SVGAGI in the germline V gene. Germline trimming cut 4 bases from V and 4 bases from J; bases unmatched to any gene: 8. This CDR3 has 15 residues. The CDR3 DNA reads as TGTGCCAGCAGTTTATATGACAGGGGTATCACTGAAGCTTTCTTT. Its translation is CASSLYDRGITEAFF.

This chain joins TRBV23-1 and TRBJ2-1; possible D gene TRBD2, 5 bases. TRBV23-1 is reported as an ORF; its role is uncertain. The CDR3 sequence is 18 residues long. V lost 0 bases and J 5 bases, leaving 20 bases between the germline ends. CDR3: CASSQSREEAAGDNEQFF. CDR3 sequence (DNA): TGCGCCAGCAGTCAATCTCGCGAGGAGGCCGCTGGGGACAATGAGCAGTTCTTC.

The chain employs TRBV7-2 and TRBJ1-2; the D is unclear. The CDR3 contains 14 residues. The V gene lost 5 bases and the J gene lost 4 bases, with 14 bases spanning the gap. Germline V CDR1 and CDR2: SGHTA, FQGNSA. CDR3 region: CASSPEGLSYGYTF. The CDR3 DNA sequence: TGTGCCAGCAGCCCCGAGGGCCTATCCTATGGCTACACCTTC.